This TCR beta chain comes out of a study of blood T cell repertoires in COVID-19. Study-level background: Specimens from acute and convalescent COVID-19 originated in the United States, Italy and Spain. Sources were T cells, B-cell-depleted T cells, or PBMCs; the material itself was cDNA or gDNA.

Per the original data handling: Amplification of reference gene primers was used by the study to estimate nucleated cell counts. Some clones are missing from TCRdb's copy, which holds only in-frame ones; the method was immunoSEQ multiplex PCR. V and J calls and clone size are those listed in that table; D and trimming were worked out from the DNA. This table holds hundreds of thousands of clones, around 90% found once. Self-reported history from a screening survey and questionnaire set each donor's cohort. CDR3 length: 13 amino acids. This clone occurred once. The chain joins TRBV21-1 to TRBJ1-5; TRBD1 is the table's D call, not checked against the DNA. TRBV21-1 is described as a pseudogene. The sample was PBMCs or T cells enriched from blood (not recorded which). The clonotype comes from a man aged 55-75 years who had recovered from COVID-19. The CDR3 is CASGDRARKPQHF. DNA of the CDR3: TGTGCCAGCGGAGACAGGGCAAGGAAGCCCCAGCATTTT.